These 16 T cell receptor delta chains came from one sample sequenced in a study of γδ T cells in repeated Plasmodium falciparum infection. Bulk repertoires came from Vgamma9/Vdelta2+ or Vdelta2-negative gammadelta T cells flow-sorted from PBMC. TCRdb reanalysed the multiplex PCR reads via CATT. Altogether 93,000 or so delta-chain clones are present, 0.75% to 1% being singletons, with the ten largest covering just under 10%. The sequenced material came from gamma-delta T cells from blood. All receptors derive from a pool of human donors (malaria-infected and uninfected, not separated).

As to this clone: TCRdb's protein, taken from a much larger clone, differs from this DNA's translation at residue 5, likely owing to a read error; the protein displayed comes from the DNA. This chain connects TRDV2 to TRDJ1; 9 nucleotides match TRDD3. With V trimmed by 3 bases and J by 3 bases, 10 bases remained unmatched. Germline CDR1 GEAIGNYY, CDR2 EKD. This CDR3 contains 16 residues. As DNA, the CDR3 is TGTGCCTGTGACCCCCTGGGGGATGAGGAAGCCGATAAACTCATCTTT. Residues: CACDPLGDEEADKLIF.

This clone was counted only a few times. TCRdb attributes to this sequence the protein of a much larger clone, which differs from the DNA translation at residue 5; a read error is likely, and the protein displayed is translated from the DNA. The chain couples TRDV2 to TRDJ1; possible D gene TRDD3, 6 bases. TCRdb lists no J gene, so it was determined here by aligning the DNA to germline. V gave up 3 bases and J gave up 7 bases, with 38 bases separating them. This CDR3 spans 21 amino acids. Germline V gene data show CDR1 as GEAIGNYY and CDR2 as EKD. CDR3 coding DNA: TGTGCCTGTGACGCCGATAACGGTTCTGGGGATTGCGGCCATCCCCTGGGTAAACTCATCTTT. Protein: CACDADNGSGDCGHPLGKLIF.

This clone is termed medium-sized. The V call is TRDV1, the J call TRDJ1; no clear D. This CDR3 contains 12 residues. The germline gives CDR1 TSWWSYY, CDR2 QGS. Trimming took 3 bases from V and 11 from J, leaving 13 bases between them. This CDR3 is CALGETQSRLIF. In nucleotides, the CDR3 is TGTGCTCTTGGGGAGACCCAGAGTAGGCTCATCTTT.

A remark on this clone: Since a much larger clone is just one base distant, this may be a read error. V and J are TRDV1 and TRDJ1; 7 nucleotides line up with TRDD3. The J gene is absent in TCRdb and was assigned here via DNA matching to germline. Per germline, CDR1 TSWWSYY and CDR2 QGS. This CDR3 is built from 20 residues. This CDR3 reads CALGEPLYDLGDLYTDRLIF. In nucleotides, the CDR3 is TGTGCTCTTGGGGAACCCTTATACGATTTGGGGGACCTTTACACCGATAGACTCATCTTT.

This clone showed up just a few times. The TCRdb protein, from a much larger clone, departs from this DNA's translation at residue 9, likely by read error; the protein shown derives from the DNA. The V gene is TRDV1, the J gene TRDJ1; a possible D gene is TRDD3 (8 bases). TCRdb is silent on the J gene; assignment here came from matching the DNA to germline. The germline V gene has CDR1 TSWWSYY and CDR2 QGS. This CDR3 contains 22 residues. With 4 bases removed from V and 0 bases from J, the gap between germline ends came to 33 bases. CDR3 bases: TGTGCTCTTGGGGCTCACCCTTCCTGCTTCTACTGGGGGCCGTCGTACACCGATAAACTCATCTTT. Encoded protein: CALGAHPSCFYWGPSYTDKLIF.

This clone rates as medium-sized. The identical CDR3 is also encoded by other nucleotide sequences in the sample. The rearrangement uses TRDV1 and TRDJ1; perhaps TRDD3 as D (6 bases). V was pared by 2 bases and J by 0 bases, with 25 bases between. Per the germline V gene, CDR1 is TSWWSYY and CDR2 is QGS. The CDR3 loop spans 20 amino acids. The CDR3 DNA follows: TGTGCTCTTGGGGAATCGAAATCCCGCTCGCCTGGGGAGTACACCGATAAACTCATCTTT. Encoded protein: CALGESKSRSPGEYTDKLIF.

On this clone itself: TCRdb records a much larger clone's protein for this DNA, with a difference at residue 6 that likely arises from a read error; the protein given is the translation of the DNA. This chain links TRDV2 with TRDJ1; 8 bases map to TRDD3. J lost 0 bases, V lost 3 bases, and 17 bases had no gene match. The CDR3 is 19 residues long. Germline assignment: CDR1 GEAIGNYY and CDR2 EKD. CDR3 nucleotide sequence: TGTGCCTGTGACCGGAGGAGATTGTACTGGGGGTTGTACACCGATAAACTCATCTTT. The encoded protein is CACDRRRLYWGLYTDKLIF.

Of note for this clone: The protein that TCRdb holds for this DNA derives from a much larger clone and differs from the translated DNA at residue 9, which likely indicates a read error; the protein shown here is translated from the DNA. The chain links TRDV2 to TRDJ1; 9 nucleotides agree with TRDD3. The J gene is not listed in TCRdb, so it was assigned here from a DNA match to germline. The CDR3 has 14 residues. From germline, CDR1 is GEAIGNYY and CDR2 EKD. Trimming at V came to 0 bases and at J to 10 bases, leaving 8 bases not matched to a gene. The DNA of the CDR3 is TGTGCCTGTGACACCGTGGGGGATATGAGACGACTCATCTTT. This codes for CACDTVGDMRRLIF.

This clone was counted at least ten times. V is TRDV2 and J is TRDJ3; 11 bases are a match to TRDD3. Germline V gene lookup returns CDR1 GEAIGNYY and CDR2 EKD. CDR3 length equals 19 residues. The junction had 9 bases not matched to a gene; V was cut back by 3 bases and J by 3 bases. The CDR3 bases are TGTGCCTGTGACTCCGGAGTCTGGGGGATACACTGGGACACCCGACAGATGTTTTTC. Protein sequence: CACDSGVWGIHWDTRQMFF.

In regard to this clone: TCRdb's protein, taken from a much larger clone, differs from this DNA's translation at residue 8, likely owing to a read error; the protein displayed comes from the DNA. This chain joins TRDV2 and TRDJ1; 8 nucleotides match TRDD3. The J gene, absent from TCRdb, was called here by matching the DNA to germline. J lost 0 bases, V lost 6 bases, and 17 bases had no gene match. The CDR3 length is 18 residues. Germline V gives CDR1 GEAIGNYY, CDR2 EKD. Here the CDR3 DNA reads TGTGCCTGTTCTTCCTTGGGTGCTGGGGGACCTTACACCGATAAACTCATCTTT. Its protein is CACSSLGAGGPYTDKLIF.

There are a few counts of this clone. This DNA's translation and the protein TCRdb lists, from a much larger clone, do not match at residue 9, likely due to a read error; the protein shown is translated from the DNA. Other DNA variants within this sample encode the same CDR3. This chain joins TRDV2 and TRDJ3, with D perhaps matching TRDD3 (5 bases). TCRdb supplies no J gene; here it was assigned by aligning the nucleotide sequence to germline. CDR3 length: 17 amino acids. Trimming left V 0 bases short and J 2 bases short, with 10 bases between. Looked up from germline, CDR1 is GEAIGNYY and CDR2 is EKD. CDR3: CACDTVLGPWDTRQMFF. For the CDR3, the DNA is TGTGCCTGTGACACCGTGCTGGGCCCCTGGGACACCCGACAGATGTTTTTC.

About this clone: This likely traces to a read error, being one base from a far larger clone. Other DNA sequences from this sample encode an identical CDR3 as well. The CDR3 DNA follows: TGTGCTCTTGGGGAACCGACGTTGGGGTGGGGATCACTAGAAGAGGACACCGATAAACTCATCTTT. As protein: CALGEPTLGWGSLEEDTDKLIF. The gene calls are TRDV1 and TRDJ1; D might be TRDD3 (6 bases). The CDR3 sequence is 22 residues long. The germline V and J ends were trimmed by 1 base and 0 bases, with 30 bases remaining between them. CDR1 is TSWWSYY and CDR2 is QGS in the germline V gene.

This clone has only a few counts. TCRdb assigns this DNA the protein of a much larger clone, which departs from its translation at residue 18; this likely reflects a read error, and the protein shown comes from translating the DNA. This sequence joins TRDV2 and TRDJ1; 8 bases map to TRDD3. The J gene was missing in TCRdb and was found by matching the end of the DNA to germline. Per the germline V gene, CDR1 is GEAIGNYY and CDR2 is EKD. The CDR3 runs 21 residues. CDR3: CACDTLTTGGLPADYTDELIF. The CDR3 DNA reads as TGTGCCTGTGACACTCTCACTACTGGGGGCCTACCCGCTGACTACACCGATGAACTCATCTTT.

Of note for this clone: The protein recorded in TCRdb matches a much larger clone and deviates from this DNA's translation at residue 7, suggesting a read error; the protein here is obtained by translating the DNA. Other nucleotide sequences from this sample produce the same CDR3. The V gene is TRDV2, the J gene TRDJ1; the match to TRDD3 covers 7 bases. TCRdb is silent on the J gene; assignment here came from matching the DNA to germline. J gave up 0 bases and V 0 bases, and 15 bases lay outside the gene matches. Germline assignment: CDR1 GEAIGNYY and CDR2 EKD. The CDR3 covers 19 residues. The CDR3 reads CACDTPRDTKGPYTDKLIF. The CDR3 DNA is TGTGCCTGTGACACCCCAAGGGATACTAAAGGCCCGTACACCGATAAACTCATCTTT.

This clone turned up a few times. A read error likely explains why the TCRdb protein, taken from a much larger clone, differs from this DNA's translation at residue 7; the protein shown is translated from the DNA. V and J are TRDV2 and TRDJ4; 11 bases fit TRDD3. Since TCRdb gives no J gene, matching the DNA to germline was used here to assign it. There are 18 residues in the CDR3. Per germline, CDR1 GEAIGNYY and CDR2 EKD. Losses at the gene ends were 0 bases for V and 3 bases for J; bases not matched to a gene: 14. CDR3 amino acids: CACDTVSGGYAYEGPLIF. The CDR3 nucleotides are TGTGCCTGTGACACCGTCAGTGGGGGATACGCATACGAAGGACCCCTGATCTTT.

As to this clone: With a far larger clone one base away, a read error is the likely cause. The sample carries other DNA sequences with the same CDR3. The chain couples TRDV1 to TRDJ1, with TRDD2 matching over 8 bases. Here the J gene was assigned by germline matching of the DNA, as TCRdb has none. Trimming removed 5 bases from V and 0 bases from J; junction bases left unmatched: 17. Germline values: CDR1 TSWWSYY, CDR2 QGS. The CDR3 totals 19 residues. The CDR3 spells CALGIDFLLRLTNTDKLIF. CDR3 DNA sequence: TGTGCTCTTGGGATTGACTTCCTACTCCGACTTACTAACACCGATAAACTCATCTTT.